This TCR beta chain was identified in a study of molecular identifiers for immune sequencing clone quantification. The study's findings and limits: Effector cells kept over 97% of their molecules in clones above 20 RNA copies, while naive cells kept under 1% there.

This CDR3 region has 13 residues. Germline trimming cut 8 bases from V and 2 bases from J; bases unmatched to any gene: 2. CDR1 SNHLY and CDR2 FYNNEI come from the germline V gene. A single record per CDR3 protein comes from TCRdb applying MiXCR to the PCR reads. The repertoire includes approximately 590,000 distinct CDR3 sequences, around 25% of them detected once, and about 0.84% sits in the top ten. Libraries for naive CD8 T cells, which were made from 20,000 to 1,000,000 sorted cells, drew on 10%, 30% or 50% of the RNA. Comments on this clonotype: Its specificity is not known.

The sequence was obtained from a human donor in good health. Some libraries in this study had Jurkat cell RNA spiked in. The chain recombines TRBV2 with TRBJ2-7; TRBD2 aligns across 11 bases. Material for sequencing was naive CD8+ T cells from blood, with Jurkat cell RNA spiked in. Stated subset: FACS-sorted CD8+CD4-CCR7+CD45RA+ naive T cells. The CDR3 DNA sequence: TGTGCCAGCTTAGCGGGAGGGCCCTACGAGCAGTACTTC. Translating gives CASLAGGPYEQYF.